The 3 T cell receptor beta chains below all came from one sample that was sequenced in a study of blood T cell repertoires in COVID-19. The data were produced by immunoSEQ multiplex PCR, yet TCRdb's version contains in-frame clones alone and is incomplete. The sample has 230,000 or so clones, about four fifths seen once; the top ten hold around 3.6%. The sequenced sample consisted of PBMCs or T cells enriched from blood (not recorded which). These TCRs come from a man over 45 who had recovered from COVID-19.

This clone was found a few times. The genes are TRBV20-1 and TRBJ1-2, with D possibly being TRBD1 (5 bases). The CDR3 sequence is 16 residues long. Germline V CDR1 and CDR2: DFQATT, SNEGSKA (reference sequence). V lost 3 bases and J lost 5, with 22 bases in between. CDR3 nucleotide sequence: TGCAGTGCTAGTAGGGACTGGGAGGCTCCAGAGTATGGCTACACCTTC. It is translated as CSASRDWEAPEYGYTF.

This clone showed up just a few times. The J gene is TRBJ1-2, the V gene TRBV6-5, with a weak D call TRBD1 (5 bases). The CDR3 is made up of 14 amino acids. CDR1 is MNHEY, CDR2 SVGAGI, per germline. The V end lost 2 bases, the J end lost 8 bases, and 15 bases lay between the germline ends. CDR3 region: CASSYSRTTMGYTF. CDR3 bases: TGTGCCAGCAGTTACAGTCGGACAACTATGGGCTACACCTTC.

This clone was recorded only once. The J gene is TRBJ2-2, the V gene TRBV6-5, with 8 nucleotides matching TRBD1. CDR3 length equals 14 residues. V shed 7 bases, J shed 4 bases, and the junction held 5 bases outside the gene matches. Germline V gene sequence: CDR1 MNHEY, CDR2 SVGAGI. CDR3 nucleotides: TGTGCCAGCACTCAGGGGGCTACCACCGGGGAGCTGTTTTTT. Its translation: CASTQGATTGELFF.